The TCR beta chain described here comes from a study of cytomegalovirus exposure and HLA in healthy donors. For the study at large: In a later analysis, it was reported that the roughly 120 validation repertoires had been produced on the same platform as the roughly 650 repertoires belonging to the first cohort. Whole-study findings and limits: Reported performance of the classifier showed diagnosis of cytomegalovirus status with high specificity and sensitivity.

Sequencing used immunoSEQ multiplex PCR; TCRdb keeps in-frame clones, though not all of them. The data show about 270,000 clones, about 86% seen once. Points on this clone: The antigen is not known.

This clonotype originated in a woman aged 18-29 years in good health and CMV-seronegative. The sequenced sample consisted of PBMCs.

CDR3 protein: CASSLTGEGGYEQYF. The CDR3, as DNA: TGTGCCAGCAGCCTTACAGGGGAAGGGGGCTACGAGCAGTACTTC. This chain links TRBV5-6 with TRBJ2-7; TRBD1 agrees at 7 bases. The CDR3 contains 15 residues. The junction had 10 bases not matched to a gene; V was cut back by 4 bases and J by 3 bases. Germline CDR1 reads SGHDT; CDR2 reads YYEEEE. Full variable domain (remainder filled in from reference TRBV5-6 and TRBJ2-7): DAGVTQSPTHLIKTRGQQVTLRCSPKSGHDTVSWYQQALGQGPQFIFQYYEEEERQRGNFPDRFSGHQFPNYSSELNVNALLLGDSALYLCASSLTGEGGYEQYFGPGTRLTVT.